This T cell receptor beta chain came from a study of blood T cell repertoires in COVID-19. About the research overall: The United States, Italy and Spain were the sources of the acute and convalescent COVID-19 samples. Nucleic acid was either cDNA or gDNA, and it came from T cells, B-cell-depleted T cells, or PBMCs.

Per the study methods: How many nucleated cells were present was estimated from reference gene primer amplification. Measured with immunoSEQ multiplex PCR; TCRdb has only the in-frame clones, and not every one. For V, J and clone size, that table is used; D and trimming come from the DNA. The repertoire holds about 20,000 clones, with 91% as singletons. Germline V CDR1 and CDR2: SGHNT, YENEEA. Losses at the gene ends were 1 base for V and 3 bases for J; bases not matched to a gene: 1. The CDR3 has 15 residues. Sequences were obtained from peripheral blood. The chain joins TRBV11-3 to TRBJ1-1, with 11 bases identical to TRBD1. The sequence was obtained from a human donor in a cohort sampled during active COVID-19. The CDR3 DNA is TGTGCCAGCAGCTTAGTGGACAGGGGGCACACTGAAGCTTTCTTT. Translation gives CASSLVDRGHTEAFF.